The clone carrying this T cell receptor beta chain was counted a few times. It was cDNA, reverse transcribed from extracted RNA, that served as the sequencing template. TCRdb's copy holds only in-frame clones and misses some; the assay was immunoSEQ multiplex PCR. The table shows more than 95,000 clones, with roughly 57% occurring only once. V lost 9 bases to trimming and J lost 3 bases; unmatched junction nucleotides: 10. The CDR3 spans 15 residues. From germline, CDR1 is LNHDA and CDR2 SQIVND (reference sequence). These data originate in a study of CD8+ T cells in alopecia areata. Described treatment: oral pan-JAK inhibitor, 5-10 mg twice daily.

The J gene is TRBJ2-3, the V gene TRBV19; 9 nucleotides align to TRBD2. The material sequenced was CD4+ T cells sorted from blood, taken at week 4, from a patient treated with tofacitinib. The sequence was obtained from a human donor with alopecia areata. The CDR3 here is CASRRASGMTDTQYF. The CDR3 nucleotides read TGTGCCAGCAGGAGGGCTAGCGGGATGACAGATACGCAGTATTTT.